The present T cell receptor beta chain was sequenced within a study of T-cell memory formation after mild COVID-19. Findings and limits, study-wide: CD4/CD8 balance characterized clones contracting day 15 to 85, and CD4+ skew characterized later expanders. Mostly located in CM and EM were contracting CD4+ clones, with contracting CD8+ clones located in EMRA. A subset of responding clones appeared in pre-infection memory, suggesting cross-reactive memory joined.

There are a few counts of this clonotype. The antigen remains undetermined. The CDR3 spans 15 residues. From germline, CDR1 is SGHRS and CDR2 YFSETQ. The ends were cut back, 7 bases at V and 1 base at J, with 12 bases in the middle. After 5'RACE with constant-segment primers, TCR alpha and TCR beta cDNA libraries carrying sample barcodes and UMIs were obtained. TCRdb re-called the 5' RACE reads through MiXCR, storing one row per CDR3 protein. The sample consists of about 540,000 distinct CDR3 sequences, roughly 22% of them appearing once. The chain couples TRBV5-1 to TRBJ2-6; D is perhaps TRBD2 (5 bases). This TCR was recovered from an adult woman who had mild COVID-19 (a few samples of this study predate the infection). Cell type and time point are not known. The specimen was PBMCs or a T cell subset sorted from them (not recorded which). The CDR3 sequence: CASGGSGSGANVLTF. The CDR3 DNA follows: TGCGCCAGCGGCGGATCGGGATCTGGGGCCAACGTCCTGACTTTC.